The present TCR beta chain was sequenced within a study of post-analysis software for immune sequencing data. Study in general: Relapsing-remitting, secondary progressive and progressive-relapsing multiple sclerosis courses were included.

With regard to this clonotype: Its specificity is unknown.

The germline V gene has CDR1 SGHTA and CDR2 FQGNSA. This CDR3 spans 16 amino acids. Trimming removed 6 bases from V and 1 base from J; junction bases left unmatched: 8. Study results and caveats: There were roughly five TRBV segments more frequent in patients than controls, and TRBV5-6, TRBV5-1 and TRBV20-1 were among them.

Unique molecular identifiers were carried by the TCR beta cDNA libraries. TCRdb passed the PCR reads through MiXCR, listing each CDR3 protein once. The sample contains approximately 570,000 distinct CDR3 sequences, 40% to 50% of which appear only once. This clonotype was sampled from a girl under 18 with multiple sclerosis. V gene TRBV7-2 combines with J gene TRBJ1-1; 10 nucleotides match TRBD1. Input material: blood. The chain's CDR3 is CASRDYGDRGNTEAFF. The CDR3 DNA reads TGTGCCAGCAGAGATTACGGGGACAGGGGGAACACTGAAGCTTTCTTT.